This T cell receptor beta chain is from a study of T cell repertoires in cytomegalovirus infection. The overall study: Shared public TCR beta signatures pointed to both CMV infection and a matching HLA type. Study-level results: Totalled public TCR beta family frequency picked out people who carried CMV plus the relevant HLA. There were HLA-C-restricted CMV-specific TCR beta clonotypes dominating the ex vivo response.

As to this clonotype: Its antigen is currently unknown.

The junction had 14 bases not matched to a gene; V was cut back by 8 bases and J by 4 bases. The CDR3 runs 15 residues. Looked up from germline, CDR1 is MDHEN and CDR2 is SYDVKM. Via MiXCR, TCRdb re-called the reads, giving one row per CDR3 protein. The repertoire has 100,000 or so distinct CDR3 sequences, roughly a quarter of them found once; the top ten carry roughly 43%. This clonotype was sampled from a human donor in good health (CMV status not recorded). Some clones in this sample may be carry-over from other donors' samples. The specimen sequenced was CD8+ T cells from PBMCs. V gene TRBV28 combines with J gene TRBJ2-7; the match to TRBD2 covers 7 bases. This CDR3 is CASLAPRQGGYEQYF. CDR3 coding DNA: TGTGCCAGCCTAGCCCCTAGGCAGGGAGGGTACGAGCAGTACTTC.